This T cell receptor beta chain was found in a study of regulatory T cells in long-lasting Graves disease (dated by TCRdb to the early 2020s). Turning to the overall study: Persistent Graves' disease was defined as persistently positive TSH receptor autoantibodies together with antithyroid drug treatment for over 5 years. Patients with persistent Graves' disease were compared with patients with newly diagnosed Graves' disease using TCR sequencing and RNA sequencing of peripheral blood. The study was registered as a clinical trial and conducted in China. A total of roughly 35 samples underwent TCR sequencing: around 13 from persistent and roughly 20 from newly diagnosed Graves' disease patients. On average, persistent Graves' disease patients in the clinical cohort had been on antithyroid drugs for approximately ten years. Overall study results and their limits: Preferential use of TRBV28, TRBJ1-2 and TRBJ2-5 was observed in persistent disease, whereas TRBV20-1 and TRBJ2-1 were favored in newly diagnosed disease. The small sample size was acknowledged by the authors as a limitation that may reduce accuracy. The study examined only peripheral blood because the primary lesion, thyroid tissue, could not be accessed. Persistent Graves' disease patients showed lower TCR Shannon entropy and fewer highly expanded clones than newly diagnosed patients, suggesting clonal expansion. Sequencing and analysis were restricted to the TCR beta chain. Patients with persistent disease shared more public clonotypes (about 3,000) than newly diagnosed patients did (966).

The CDR3 covers 15 residues, taking in both the cysteine and the phenylalanine. Left in the record is the CDR3 DNA by itself, 45 bases read in frame from the first base. The germline V gene encodes CDR1 MGHRA and CDR2 YSYEKL. At the junction V is shortened by 1 base and J by 3 bases; bases outside the gene matches: 5. This specimen's time point label, per the study, means: persistent/refractory GD, antithyroid drugs over 5 years with positive TRAb. RNA was extracted from PBMCs in TRIzol for both TCR sequencing and RNA sequencing. The diagnosis of Graves' disease was made according to American Thyroid Association guidelines. Recruitment of patients was carried out at an endocrinology department in Xi'an, China. From each patient, nine milliliters of peripheral blood was collected into an EDTA anticoagulant tube. Ficoll Paque Plus density gradient separation was used to isolate PBMCs, and no further T cell sorting was performed. An Agilent 2100 Bioanalyzer and agarose gel were used to check RNA quality, and a NanoDrop 2000 was used to measure RNA concentration.

To note about this clonotype: Its antigen is not yet known. No much larger clonotype is one base removed from it; base qualities were not supplied.

The method behind the library was multiplex PCR. Sequenced using an Illumina HiSeq 4000. To build TCR beta libraries, CDR3 regions were amplified by Arm-PCR using iRepertoire HTBI primers. PCR products were gel purified before sequencing. As for the original processing: Across samples, about 64 TRBV and 13 to 15 TRBJ segments were identified and used for gene usage analysis of CDR3 amino acid clonotypes. COPE and FqMerger were used to merge the filtered high-quality paired reads into contigs. BLAST was used to align contigs to IMGT TRBV, TRBD and TRBJ reference genes, with CDR3 defined following IMGT. Highly expanded clones were defined as clonotypes with a frequency above 0.1%. Repertoire diversity was measured by Shannon entropy, and V-J evenness by the Gini coefficient. Clonotypes shared by more than one individual were considered public. TCRdb cleaned the public reads at Q25 with fastp, built clones with MiXCR and kept in-frame beta chains. Entries that share a CDR3 protein sequence are merged under the most common genes and DNA. For this entry, the V and J calls and clone size follow TCRdb and not the study's own pipeline. The sample includes under 450,000 distinct CDR3 sequences, with roughly 25% observed a single time. Around a quarter of the sample goes to the ten largest clones.

Recombination linked TRBV4-1 to TRBJ2-7; 8 bases in the junction line up with TRBD1. The sequencing used peripheral blood mononuclear cells (PBMCs), collected when the disease was refractory, from a patient treated with antithyroid drugs. The origin of this receptor is a woman between 40 and 55 years old with Graves disease. Donor details come from another sample of the same person, matched by shared clones. The bases read TGCGCCAGCAGCCAAGGGACAGGGACCAACTACGAGCAGTACTTC. Its protein is CASSQGTGTNYEQYF.